This T cell receptor (beta chain) stems from a study of blood T cells in healthy people across ages. Study-wide results and limits: Whereas aged donors had fewer naive CD4+ cells, long-lived donors had more of them and higher diversity.

The V end was cut by 3 bases, the J end by 8 bases, with 13 bases between. The CDR3 contains 12 residues. CDR1 and CDR2 from the germline V gene are DFQATT and SNEGSKA (reference sequence). Concerning this clonotype itself: As yet, its antigen is unknown.

Ten milliliters of peripheral blood were drawn from each donor into EDTA-treated tubes. Using a J-beta primer mix together with a sample-barcoded 5' primer, a second PCR was run for roughly 6 to 11 cycles. TCRdb processed the 5' RACE reads anew with MiXCR; each CDR3 protein has one entry. Here the sample spans about 1.7 million distinct CDR3 sequences, approximately 28% being singletons. The V call is TRBV20-1, the J call TRBJ1-1; weak D call: TRBD1 (6 bases). Sequenced input: blood. This receptor was obtained from a woman under 40 in good health. DNA of the CDR3: TGCAGTGCTAGGCCAGGGGCGGCCGAAGCTTTCTTT. Protein: CSARPGAAEAFF.